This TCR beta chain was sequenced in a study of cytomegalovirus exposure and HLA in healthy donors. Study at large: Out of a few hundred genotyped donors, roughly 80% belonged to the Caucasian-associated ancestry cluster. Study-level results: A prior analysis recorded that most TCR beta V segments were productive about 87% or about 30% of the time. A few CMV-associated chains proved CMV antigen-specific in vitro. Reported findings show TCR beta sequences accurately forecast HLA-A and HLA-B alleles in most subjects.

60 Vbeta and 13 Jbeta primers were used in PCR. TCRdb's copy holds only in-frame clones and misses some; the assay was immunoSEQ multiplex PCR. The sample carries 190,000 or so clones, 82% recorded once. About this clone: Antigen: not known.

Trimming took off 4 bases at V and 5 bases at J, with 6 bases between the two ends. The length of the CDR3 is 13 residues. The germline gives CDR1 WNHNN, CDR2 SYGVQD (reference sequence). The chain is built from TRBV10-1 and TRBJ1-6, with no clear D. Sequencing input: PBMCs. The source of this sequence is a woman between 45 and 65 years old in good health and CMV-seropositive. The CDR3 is CASSAGNNSPLHF. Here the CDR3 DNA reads TGCGCCAGCAGTGCGGGGAATAATTCACCCCTCCACTTT.